These 13 T cell receptor beta chains were sequenced from one sample in a study of T cells in Graves' hyperthyroidism and ophthalmopathy. RNA transcripts served as the template for amplifying TCR beta CDR3 regions. Using the HTBI primer set, a first-round RT-PCR was run on the TCR CDR3. Via MiXCR, TCRdb re-called the multiplex PCR reads, giving one row per CDR3 protein. This sample carries 600,000 to 750,000 distinct CDR3 sequences, 15% to 20% of them seen once, and the ten largest clones take roughly a sixth. Specimen: blood. Receptors were obtained from a man aged 50-60 years with Graves' hyperthyroidism.

This rearrangement joins TRBV27 to TRBJ2-7; D remains unclear. CDR1 is MNHEY and CDR2 is SMNVEV in the germline V gene (reference sequence). Trimming left V 3 bases short and J 0 bases short, with 9 bases between. The CDR3 extends over 14 amino acids. In DNA form, the CDR3 reads TGTGCCAGCAGTTTTCACTCTAGCTCCTACGAGCAGTACTTC. It yields the protein CASSFHSSSYEQYF.

Many counts were recorded for this clonotype. DNA for the CDR3: TGTGCCAGCAGCTTAAGGACAGGGGGCGAGTACGAGCAGTACTTC. It yields the protein CASSLRTGGEYEQYF. This rearrangement joins TRBV7-2 to TRBJ2-7, with TRBD1 matching over 11 bases. Germline CDR1 and CDR2: SGHTA and FQGNSA. This CDR3 is 15 amino acids long. V was clipped by 2 bases and J by 4 bases; unmatched bases: 4.

The chain joins TRBV28 to TRBJ2-7; tentatively, D is TRBD1 or TRBD2 (5 bases each). Trimming stripped 5 bases from V and 3 bases from J, with 14 bases between. Germline values: CDR1 MDHEN, CDR2 SYDVKM. The CDR3 has 14 residues. CDR3 nucleotide sequence: TGTGCCAGCAGTACAACCCGGGGCGTCTACGAGCAGTACTTC. Protein product: CASSTTRGVYEQYF. The complete variable domain, with remaining parts taken from reference TRBV28 and TRBJ2-7, reads DVKVTQSSRYLVKRTGEKVFLECVQDMDHENMFWYRQDPGLGLRLIYFSYDVKMKEKGDIPEGYSVSREKKERFSLILESASTNQTSMYLCASSTTRGVYEQYFGPGTRLTVT.

This clonotype was seen repeatedly, ten times or more. The chain combines TRBV7-2 with TRBJ2-7; D gene ambiguous. CDR1 is SGHTA, CDR2 FQGNSA, per germline. The CDR3 extends over 11 amino acids. Trimming shortened V by 5 bases and J by 2 bases, and 4 bases separated the two germline ends. The CDR3 DNA reads as TGTGCCAGCAGCCCTCCCTACGAGCAGTACTTC. Its translation: CASSPPYEQYF.

This clonotype was picked up many times. V is TRBV20-1 and J is TRBJ2-7; D may match TRBD1 or TRBD2 (6 bases each). Per the germline V gene, CDR1 is DFQATT and CDR2 is SNEGSKA (reference sequence). Trimming removed 0 bases from V and 1 base from J, with 10 bases in between. The CDR3 runs 14 residues. The CDR3 DNA reads TGCAGTGCTAGAGATCAGGGGACTTCCTACGAGCAGTACTTC. It translates to CSARDQGTSYEQYF.

On this clonotype itself: A much larger clone is a single base away; this may be a read error. V and J are TRBV15 and TRBJ2-2; D possibly corresponds to TRBD1 (6 bases). CDR1 LNHNV and CDR2 YYDKDF come from the germline V gene (reference sequence). V gave up 0 bases and J gave up 3 bases, with 8 bases separating them. The CDR3 loop spans 15 amino acids. The CDR3 region is CATSRDRGYTGELFF. DNA for the CDR3: TGTGCCACCAGCAGAGACAGGGGATACACCGGGGAGCTGTTTTTT.

Concerning this clonotype: Germline is not matched at one junction end, which may reflect a read error. This rearrangement joins TRBV30 to TRBJ2-3; a weak D match, TRBD2 (6 bases). Germline V gives CDR1 GTSNPN, CDR2 SVGIG (reference sequence). This CDR3 comprises 13 residues. The CDR3 DNA reads TGTGCCCGGAGTGTCGTGGGGGGTGATACGCAGTATTTT. Translated, it gives CARSVVGGDTQYF. The full variable domain, completed using reference TRBV30 and TRBJ2-3, is SQTIHQWPATLVQPVGSPLSLECTVEGTSNPNLYWYRQAAGRGLQLLFYSVGIGQISSEVPQNLSASRPQDRQFILSSKKLLLSDSGFYLCARSVVGGDTQYFGPGTRLTVL.

This clonotype was counted at least ten times. CDR3 coding DNA: TGTGCCAGCAGTGCTGGGGTCTATCAGCCCCAGCATTTT. Its protein is CASSAGVYQPQHF. The chain is built from TRBV2 and TRBJ1-5; no clear D. Germline V gene data show CDR1 as SNHLY and CDR2 as FYNNEI. With 4 bases removed from V and 5 bases from J, the gap between germline ends came to 9 bases. The CDR3 is made up of 13 amino acids.

There are many counts of this clonotype. V gene TRBV7-6 combines with J gene TRBJ2-7, with D possibly being TRBD1 (6 bases). From germline, CDR1 is SGHVS and CDR2 FNYEAQ. The CDR3 is 14 residues long. V was trimmed by 3 bases and J by 3 bases, leaving 12 bases between them. As DNA, the CDR3 is TGTGCCAGCAGCTTGGATCAGGGGAACTACGAGCAGTACTTC. This codes for CASSLDQGNYEQYF.

In its sample, this clonotype was seen many times. V and J are TRBV2 and TRBJ1-1; D uncertain. Looked up from germline, CDR1 is SNHLY and CDR2 is FYNNEI. With 6 bases removed from V and 1 base from J, the gap between germline ends came to 9 bases. The CDR3 has 13 residues. Here the CDR3 DNA reads TGTGCCAGCAGGGATAGTGAGAACACTGAAGCTTTCTTT. Translating it yields CASRDSENTEAFF.

V and J are TRBV10-1 and TRBJ2-3; possibly TRBD2 for D (6 bases). Between the trimmed V and J ends, which lost 3 bases and 0 bases, there was a span of 16 bases. The CDR3 is 17 residues long. The germline CDR1 and CDR2 sequences are WNHNN and SYGVQD (reference sequence). DNA for the CDR3: TGCGCCAGCAGTGATGAGCTCGGGACTTTCAGCACAGATACGCAGTATTTT. Translated: CASSDELGTFSTDTQYF.

This clonotype occurred many times. V usage is TRBV24-1 and J usage is TRBJ2-1; 10 positions match TRBD2. J was trimmed by 5 bases and V by 1 base; bases with no gene match: 4. The CDR3 loop spans 16 amino acids. The germline gives CDR1 KGHDR, CDR2 SFDVKD. The CDR3 sequence is CATSDLSTSGHNEQFF. CDR3 bases: TGTGCCACCAGTGATTTATCGACTAGCGGGCACAATGAGCAGTTCTTC.

This clonotype was recorded many times. This chain uses TRBV7-2 with TRBJ2-7; D could derive from TRBD1 or TRBD2 (6 bases each). The V end lost 2 bases, the J end lost 3 bases, and 17 bases lay between the germline ends. CDR1 SGHTA and CDR2 FQGNSA come from the germline V gene. CDR3 size: 16 residues. CDR3 region: CASSLNSQGLSYEQYF. DNA for the CDR3: TGTGCCAGCAGCTTAAACTCACAGGGACTTAGCTACGAGCAGTACTTC.